This T cell receptor (beta chain) is from a study of beta chain features in type 1 diabetes. Notes on the study in general: TCRB repertoires of naive, central memory and Treg cells appeared more similar among patients than among healthy donors.

Trimming pared 2 bases from V and 5 bases from J, leaving 9 bases between. The CDR3 length is 13 residues. The germline gives CDR1 MNHNY, CDR2 SVGAGI (reference sequence). The study reverse transcribed the entire isolated RNA, so it sequenced expressed TCRB transcripts. Sequencing was performed with immunoSEQ multiplex PCR; in TCRdb, only in-frame clones are kept and a portion is missing. Here the sample spans 430,000 or so clones, approximately 10% being singletons. Comments on this clone: Its antigen is as yet unknown.

The specimen was naive CD4+ T cells from blood. The origin of this receptor is a woman between 18 and 30 years old in good health. The J gene is TRBJ2-5, the V gene TRBV6-6, with D perhaps TRBD1 (5 bases). CDR3 sequence (DNA): TGTGCCAGCAGTTACGGATCAGGGGAGACCCAGTACTTC. Translated, it gives CASSYGSGETQYF.